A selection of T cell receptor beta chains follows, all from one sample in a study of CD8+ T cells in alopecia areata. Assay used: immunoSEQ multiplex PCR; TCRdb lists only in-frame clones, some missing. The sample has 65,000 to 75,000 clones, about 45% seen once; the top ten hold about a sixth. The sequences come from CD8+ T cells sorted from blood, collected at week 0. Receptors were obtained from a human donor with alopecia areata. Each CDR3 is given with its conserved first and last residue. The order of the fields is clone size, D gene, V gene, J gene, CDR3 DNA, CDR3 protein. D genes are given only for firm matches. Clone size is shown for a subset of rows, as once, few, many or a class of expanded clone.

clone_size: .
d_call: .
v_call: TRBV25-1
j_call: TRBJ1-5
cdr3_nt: TGTGCCAGCAGTGCCGGGGTAGGGAATCAGCCCCAGCATTTT
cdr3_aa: CASSAGVGNQPQHF

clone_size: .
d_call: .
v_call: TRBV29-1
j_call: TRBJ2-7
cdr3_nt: TGCAGCGCTGAGGCTAGCCCCTACGAGCAGTACTTC
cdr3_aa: CSAEASPYEQYF

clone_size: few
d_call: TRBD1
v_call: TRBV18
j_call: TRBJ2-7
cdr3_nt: TGTGCCAGCTCACACCGGGACAGGGTCTACGAGCAGTACTTC
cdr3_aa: CASSHRDRVYEQYF

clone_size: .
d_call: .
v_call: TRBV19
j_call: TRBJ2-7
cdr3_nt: TGTGCCAGTAGTATAACTAGCTCCTACGAGCAGTACTTC
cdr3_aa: CASSITSSYEQYF

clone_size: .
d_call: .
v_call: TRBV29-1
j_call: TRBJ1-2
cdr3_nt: TGCAGCGTTGATCCTGACACCCCTATCAATGGCTACACCTTC
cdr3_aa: CSVDPDTPINGYTF

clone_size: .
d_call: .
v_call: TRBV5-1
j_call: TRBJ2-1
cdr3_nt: TGCGCCAGCAGCCTTGACTCCTACAATGAGCAGTTCTTC
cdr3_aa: CASSLDSYNEQFF

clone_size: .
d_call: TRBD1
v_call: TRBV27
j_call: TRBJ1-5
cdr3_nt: TGTGCCAGCAGCATAGGAGGGGGCACCAATCAGCCCCAGCATTTT
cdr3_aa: CASSIGGGTNQPQHF

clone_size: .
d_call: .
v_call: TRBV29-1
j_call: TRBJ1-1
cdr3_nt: TGCAGCGTCCCGTCCCTGGTGAACACTGAAGCTTTCTTT
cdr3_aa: CSVPSLVNTEAFF

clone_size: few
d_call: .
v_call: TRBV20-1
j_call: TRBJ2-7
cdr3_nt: TGCAGTGCCCCGACGGTACTCGAGCAGTACTTC
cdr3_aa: CSAPTVLEQYF

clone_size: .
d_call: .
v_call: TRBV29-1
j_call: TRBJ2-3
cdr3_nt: TGCAGCGGCATACAGGGACGCGGGATCCCGCAGTATTTT
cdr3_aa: CSGIQGRGIPQYF

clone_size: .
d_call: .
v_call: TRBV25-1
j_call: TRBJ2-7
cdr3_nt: TGTGCCAGCAGTGCAGGTCCCCACGAGCAGTACTTC
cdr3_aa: CASSAGPHEQYF

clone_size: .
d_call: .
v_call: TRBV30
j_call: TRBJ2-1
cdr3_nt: TGTGCCTGCCTTAAGCGGGTATACAATGAGCAGTTCTTC
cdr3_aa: CACLKRVYNEQFF

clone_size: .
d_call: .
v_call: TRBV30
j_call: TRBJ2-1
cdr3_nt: TGTGCCTGGAGTGTAGTGCTCTCCTACAATGAGCAGTTCTTC
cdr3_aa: CAWSVVLSYNEQFF

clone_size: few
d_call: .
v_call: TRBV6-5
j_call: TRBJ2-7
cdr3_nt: TGTGCCAGCAGTTACTCTATACCAGGGGAATCCTACGAGCAGTACTTC
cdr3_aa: CASSYSIPGESYEQYF

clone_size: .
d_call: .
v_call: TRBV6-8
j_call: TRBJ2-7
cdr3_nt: TGTGCCAGCCTCTACGAGCAGTACTTC
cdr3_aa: CASLYEQYF

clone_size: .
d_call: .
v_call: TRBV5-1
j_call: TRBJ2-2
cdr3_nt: TGCGCCAGCAGCTTGGAAACGGATTGGACCGGGGAGCTGTTTTTT
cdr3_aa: CASSLETDWTGELFF

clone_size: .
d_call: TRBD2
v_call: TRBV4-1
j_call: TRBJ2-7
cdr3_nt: TGCGCCAGCAGCCTTCACCCGGGACTAGCGGGGAGCTCCTACGAGCAGTACTTC
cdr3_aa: CASSLHPGLAGSSYEQYF

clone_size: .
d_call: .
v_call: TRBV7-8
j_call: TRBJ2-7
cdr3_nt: TGTGCCACCGGGGGAGTCGTCTACGAGCAGTACTTC
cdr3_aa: CATGGVVYEQYF

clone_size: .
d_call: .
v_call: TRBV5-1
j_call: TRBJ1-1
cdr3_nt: TGCGCCAGCAGCTTAATGCCCGGGACCCTTAATGAAGCTTTCTTT
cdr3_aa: CASSLMPGTLNEAFF

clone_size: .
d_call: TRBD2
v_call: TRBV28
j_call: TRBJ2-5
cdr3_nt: TGTGCCAGCAGTTTACCGACTAGCGGGAGTGATGGAGAGACCCAGTACTTC
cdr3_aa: CASSLPTSGSDGETQYF

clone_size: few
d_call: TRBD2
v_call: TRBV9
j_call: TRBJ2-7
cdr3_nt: TGTGCCAGCAGCGCGAGCGGGGGGTACGAGCAGTACTTC
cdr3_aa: CASSASGGYEQYF

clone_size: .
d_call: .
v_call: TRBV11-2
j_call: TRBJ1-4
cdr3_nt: TGTGCCAGCAGCTCAGCGGGAAGCTCGGAGGAAAAACTGTTTTTT
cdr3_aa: CASSSAGSSEEKLFF

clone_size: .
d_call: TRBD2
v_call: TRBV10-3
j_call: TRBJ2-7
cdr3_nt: TGTGCCACGGGGGGGGGAGAATCCTACGAGCAGTACTTC
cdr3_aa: CATGGGESYEQYF

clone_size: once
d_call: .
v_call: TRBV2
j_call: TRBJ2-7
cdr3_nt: TGTGCCAGCAGCGCCGCTGGGGGCGGCCACGAGCAGTACTTC
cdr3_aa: CASSAAGGGHEQYF

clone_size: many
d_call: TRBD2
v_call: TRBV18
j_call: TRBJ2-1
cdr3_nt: TGTGCCAGCTCACCAAGCGGGGGGACTAGGTCCTACAATGAGCAGTTCTTC
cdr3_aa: CASSPSGGTRSYNEQFF

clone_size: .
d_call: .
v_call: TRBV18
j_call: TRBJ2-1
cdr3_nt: TGTGCCAGCTCACCGGGGTATAGGGACAATGAGCAGTTCTTC
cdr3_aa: CASSPGYRDNEQFF

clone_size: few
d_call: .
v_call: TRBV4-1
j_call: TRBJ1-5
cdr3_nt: TGCGCCAGCAGCCAGGGGGCTGGCGATCAGCCCCAGCATTTT
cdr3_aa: CASSQGAGDQPQHF

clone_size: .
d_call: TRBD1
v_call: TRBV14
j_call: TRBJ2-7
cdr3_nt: TGTGCCAGCAGCTACGGGACAGGGCACTACGAGCAGTACTTC
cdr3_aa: CASSYGTGHYEQYF

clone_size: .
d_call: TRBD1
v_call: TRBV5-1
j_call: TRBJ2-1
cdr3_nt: TGCGCCAGCAGCCCGGGACAGGGGCCCTATGAGCAGTTCTTC
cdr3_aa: CASSPGQGPYEQFF

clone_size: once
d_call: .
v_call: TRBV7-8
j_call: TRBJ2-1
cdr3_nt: TGTGCCAGCAGCTTAGAGGCTAGCGATACCTTCTCCTACAATGAGCAGTTCTTC
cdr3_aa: CASSLEASDTFSYNEQFF

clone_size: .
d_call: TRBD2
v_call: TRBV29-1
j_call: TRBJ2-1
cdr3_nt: TGCAGCGTTGAGGGACTAGCGGGAGCCAGGAATGAGCAGTTCTTC
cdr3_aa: CSVEGLAGARNEQFF

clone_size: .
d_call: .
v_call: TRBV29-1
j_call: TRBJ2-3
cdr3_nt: TGCAGCGTTGAGGGAGCCGAGAGTGCAGATACGCAGTATTTT
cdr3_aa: CSVEGAESADTQYF

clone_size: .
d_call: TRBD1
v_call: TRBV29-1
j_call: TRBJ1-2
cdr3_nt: TGCAGCGTTAGGACAGGGCAAAACTATGGCTACACCTTC
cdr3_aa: CSVRTGQNYGYTF

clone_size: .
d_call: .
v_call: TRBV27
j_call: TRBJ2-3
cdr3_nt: TGTGCCAGCAGTTTAAGGTGGGAAACCACAGATACGCAGTATTTT
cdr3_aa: CASSLRWETTDTQYF

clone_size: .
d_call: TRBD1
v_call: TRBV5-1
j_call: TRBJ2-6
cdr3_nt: TGCGCCAGCAGCCTACCGGACAGGGGCACTGGGGCCAACGTCCTGACTTTC
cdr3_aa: CASSLPDRGTGANVLTF

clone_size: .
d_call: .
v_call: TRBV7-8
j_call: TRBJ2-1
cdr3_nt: TGTGCCAGCAGCACCAGGCCTTCCGATGAGCAGTTCTTC
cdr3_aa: CASSTRPSDEQFF